A selection of T cell receptor beta chains follows, all from one sample in a study of blood T cell repertoires in COVID-19. Clones were read by immunoSEQ multiplex PCR, and TCRdb kept only the in-frame ones, dropping some. Among 110,000 or so clones listed, about 85% were seen once. Material: peripheral blood. The source of these receptors is a woman in her sixties with COVID-19, enrolled during active disease. Each CDR3 is given with its conserved first and last residue. A D gene is named only where the DNA matches it firmly. Some rows have no size entry. The others give once, few or many, or a class for an expanded clone.

>TRBV4-2|.|few|16|TRBJ1-2
TGTGCCAGCACCGATCCGGGTTTGGGGGGGCACTATGGCTACACCTTC
CASTDPGLGGHYGYTF
>TRBV19|.|.|17|TRBJ2-6
TGTGCCAGTAGTATAGACGCAGGGGTTACCGGGGCCAACGTCCTGACTTTC
CASSIDAGVTGANVLTF
>TRBV2|TRBD2|.|17|TRBJ2-2
TGTGCCAGCAGTGAAGCGGCTAGCGGGGGAAACACCGGGGAGCTGTTTTTT
CASSEAASGGNTGELFF
>TRBV29-1|.|.|12|TRBJ2-7
TGCAGCGTTGATCGGGAAGGTACGGAGCAGTACTTC
CSVDREGTEQYF
>TRBV7-8|.|.|16|TRBJ2-3
TGTGCCAGCAGCTTCCTGCAGCGGTCTTCCACAGATACGCAGTATTTT
CASSFLQRSSTDTQYF
>TRBV3-1/TRBV3-2|TRBD2|.|18|TRBJ2-3
TGTGCCAGCAGCCACCCCGGACTAGCTCTTCTCCCCACAGATACGCAGTATTTT
CASSHPGLALLPTDTQYF
>TRBV4-2|TRBD2|.|19|TRBJ2-3
TGTGCCAGCAGCTCTATACCGGGACTAGCGGGGGGCCCCACAGATACGCAGTATTTT
CASSSIPGLAGGPTDTQYF
>TRBV7-8|.|.|15|TRBJ2-2
TGTGCCAGCAGCTTATTCAGGGAGAACACCGGGGAGCTGTTTTTT
CASSLFRENTGELFF
>TRBV23-1|TRBD1|.|14|TRBJ2-5
TGCGCCAGCACTAAGACAGGGGCGAAGGGGACCCAGTACTTC
CASTKTGAKGTQYF
>TRBV25-1|TRBD1|.|15|TRBJ1-1
TGTGCCACCGACCCGCTCCATGACAGGGGGGGGGAAGCTTTCTTT
CATDPLHDRGGEAFF
>TRBV10-3|TRBD1|.|14|TRBJ2-2
TGTGCCATCAGTACGTTTAAGACAGGGGCGGAGCTGTTTTTT
CAISTFKTGAELFF
>TRBV6-2/TRBV6-3|.|.|18|TRBJ2-1
TGTGCCAGCAGTTACTCGTGGTACGAGGGTTACAACTACAATGAGCAGTTCTTC
CASSYSWYEGYNYNEQFF
>TRBV28|.|.|15|TRBJ1-2
TGTGCCAGCAGTTTCGAAAGGACAGCCCGGCTCGGCTACACCTTC
CASSFERTARLGYTF
>TRBV6-2/TRBV6-3|.|once|17|TRBJ1-1
TGTGCCAGCAGTTACTCGAGACAGAAAGATTTGAACACTGAAGCTTTCTTT
CASSYSRQKDLNTEAFF
>TRBV18|TRBD2|.|15|TRBJ2-1
TGTGCCAGCTCGCCCAGCGGGGGGGTCTACAATGAGCAGTTCTTC
CASSPSGGVYNEQFF
>TRBV24-1|.|.|16|TRBJ2-2
TGTGCCACCAGTGATACCGGGACAAGATCCACCGGGGAGCTGTTTTTT
CATSDTGTRSTGELFF
>TRBV12-5|.|few|14|TRBJ1-3
TGTGCTAGTGGTCGTTCGGGCTCTGGAAACACCATATATTTT
CASGRSGSGNTIYF
>TRBV3-1/TRBV3-2|TRBD1|.|16|TRBJ1-2
TGTGCCAGCACCCGAAGGCCCGCAGGGGGCACTGGAGGCTACACCTTC
CASTRRPAGGTGGYTF
>TRBV29-1|.|.|13|TRBJ1-5
TGCAGCGTCAGATGGACAGAGAATCAGCCCCAGCATTTT
CSVRWTENQPQHF
>TRBV3-1/TRBV3-2|.|.|15|TRBJ2-6
TGTGCCAGCAGCCAAGGGGGCTTTGGGGCCAACGTCCTGACTTTC
CASSQGGFGANVLTF
>TRBV7-9|.|.|14|TRBJ1-5
TGTGCCACCTCAGATATTTCGAGCAATCAGCCCCAGCATTTT
CATSDISSNQPQHF
>TRBV6-6|.|.|15|TRBJ2-7
TGTGCCAGCAGTTTAACAGCGGACGGGAGCTACGAGCAGTACTTC
CASSLTADGSYEQYF
>TRBV6-5|.|.|15|TRBJ1-6
TGTGCCAGCAGCCAGGGGCTTTACTATAATTCACCCCTCCACTTT
CASSQGLYYNSPLHF
>TRBV10-1|.|.|12|TRBJ1-6
TGCGCCAGCACCAGACAGGAACCACCCCTCCACTTT
CASTRQEPPLHF
>TRBV7-9|.|.|13|TRBJ1-1
TGTGCCAGCAGCCCTGCGGGGGGCATGGAAGCTTTCTTT
CASSPAGGMEAFF
>TRBV9|TRBD1|.|15|TRBJ1-1
TGTGCCAGCAGCGTTACCGGGACAGGGGGCACTGAAGCTTTCTTT
CASSVTGTGGTEAFF
>TRBV30|TRBD1|.|15|TRBJ2-1
TGTGCCTGGAGTTCGGGGACAGCCCGTTACAATGAGCAGTTCTTC
CAWSSGTARYNEQFF
>TRBV7-9|.|few|14|TRBJ2-2
TGTGCCAGCAGCTTGACAGCCCCCGCCGGGGAGCTGTTTTTT
CASSLTAPAGELFF
>TRBV18|.|.|12|TRBJ1-2
TGTGCCAGCTCCCCCGGGACAAATGGCTACACCTTC
CASSPGTNGYTF
>TRBV18|.|.|16|TRBJ1-5
TGTGCCAGCTCACCACCACAGTTCTCTGGCAATCAGCCCCAGCATTTT
CASSPPQFSGNQPQHF
>TRBV3-1/TRBV3-2|.|.|15|TRBJ1-4
TGTGCCAGCAGCTCGAACCCAGGGCCTGGTGAAAAACTGTTTTTT
CASSSNPGPGEKLFF
>TRBV21-1|.|.|16|TRBJ1-5
TGTGCCAGCAGCAAGGCGCCGGACAATAGCAATCAGCCCCAGCATTTT
CASSKAPDNSNQPQHF
>TRBV4-2|.|.|15|TRBJ2-4
TGTGCCATTCCAGGGTACCCGTTAGCCAAAAACATTCAGTACTTC
CAIPGYPLAKNIQYF
>TRBV10-2|TRBD1|.|12|TRBJ1-2
TGCGCCAGCAGGGGGACAGGGGGCGGCTACACCTTC
CASRGTGGGYTF
>TRBV5-5|.|.|19|TRBJ1-2
TGTGCCAGCAGCTTGCTGGTAGGCTCCGAGGGCAGGGGAAATGATGGCTACACCTTC
CASSLLVGSEGRGNDGYTF
>TRBV7-3|.|.|15|TRBJ1-2
TGTGCCAGCAGCCCCCACGGGGGGGGGAACTATGGCTACACCTTC
CASSPHGGGNYGYTF
>TRBV7-9|.|.|14|TRBJ1-2
TGTGCCAGCAGCTCCCGGGGAGGGGTCTATGGCTACACCTTC
CASSSRGGVYGYTF
>TRBV4-2|.|.|16|TRBJ1-6
TGTGCCAGCAGCCAAGTTTCGGTGGGAGGTTATTCACCCCTCCACTTT
CASSQVSVGGYSPLHF
>TRBV14|TRBD1|.|14|TRBJ2-7
TGTGCCAGCAGCCCGGGACAGGCCCTCTACGAGCAGTACTTC
CASSPGQALYEQYF
>TRBV7-8|TRBD1|.|16|TRBJ2-7
TGTGCCAGCAGCTTACGGGAATGGGACAGGGGAAACGAGCAGTACTTC
CASSLREWDRGNEQYF
>TRBV30|TRBD1|.|13|TRBJ1-5
TGTGCCTGGAGTGTGACAGGGGATCAGCCCCAGCATTTT
CAWSVTGDQPQHF
>TRBV7-9|TRBD1|.|18|TRBJ1-5
TGTGCCAGCAGCTTTGGACAGGGGGGACCCCTTTTCAATCAGCCCCAGCATTTT
CASSFGQGGPLFNQPQHF
>TRBV23-1|TRBD1|.|17|TRBJ1-5
TGCGCCAGCAGTAAGATCCGGGACAGGGGCTTTTCGGGGCCCCAGCATTTT
CASSKIRDRGFSGPQHF
>TRBV5-1|TRBD1|.|14|TRBJ1-1
TGCGCCAGCAGCAATAGACAGGGGAACACTGAAGCTTTCTTT
CASSNRQGNTEAFF
>TRBV7-9|TRBD1|.|14|TRBJ1-2
TGTGCCAGCAGGTCAACCGGGACAGGGGTTGGCTACACCTTC
CASRSTGTGVGYTF
>TRBV27|.|.|14|TRBJ2-1
TGTGCCAGCAGCCGACAGGGGACTAACAATGAGCAGTTCTTC
CASSRQGTNNEQFF
>TRBV7-2|TRBD1|.|16|TRBJ1-6
TGTGCCAGCAGCAGAGGGCAGGGGGCCAATAATTCACCCCTCCACTTT
CASSRGQGANNSPLHF
>TRBV6-5|.|.|13|TRBJ1-1
TGTGCCAGCAGTTACTCACAGGCCGGCGAATCTTTCTTT
CASSYSQAGESFF
>TRBV25-1|TRBD1|.|13|TRBJ1-6
TGTGCCACCCGACAGGGAACCAATTCACCCCTCCACTTT
CATRQGTNSPLHF
>TRBV19|.|few|15|TRBJ2-7
TGTGCCAGTAGCTCAATAACGGACAGTTCCTACGAGCAGTACTTC
CASSSITDSSYEQYF
>TRBV5-6|TRBD1|once|14|TRBJ1-2
TGTGCCAGCAGCTTGGTGGGACAGGGACCGGGCTACACCTTC
CASSLVGQGPGYTF
>TRBV15|.|.|15|TRBJ1-3
TGTGCCACCAGCAGAGATCCCGGCCGAGGCAGCACCATATATTTT
CATSRDPGRGSTIYF
>TRBV15|TRBD1|.|15|TRBJ1-2
TGTGCCACCGTTCGGACAGGGGGCTTCAAGGATGGCTACACCTTC
CATVRTGGFKDGYTF
>TRBV3-1/TRBV3-2|.|.|15|TRBJ2-7
TGTGCCAGCAGCAACCGGGACACTTATTCCTACGAGCAGTACTTC
CASSNRDTYSYEQYF